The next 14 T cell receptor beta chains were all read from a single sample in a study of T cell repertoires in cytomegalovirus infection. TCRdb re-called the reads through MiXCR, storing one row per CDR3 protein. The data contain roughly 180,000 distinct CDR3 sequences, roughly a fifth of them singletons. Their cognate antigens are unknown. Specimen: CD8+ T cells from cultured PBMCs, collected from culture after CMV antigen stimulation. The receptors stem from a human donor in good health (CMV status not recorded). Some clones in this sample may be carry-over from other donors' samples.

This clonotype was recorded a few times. CDR3 protein: CASSFRGFGAYNEQFF. CDR3 sequence (DNA): TGTGCCAGCAGCTTCCGAGGGTTTGGTGCCTACAATGAGCAGTTCTTC. The chain recombines TRBV7-9 with TRBJ2-1; D possibly corresponds to TRBD2 (5 bases). V lost 3 bases to trimming and J lost 2 bases, with 14 bases between them. CDR1 is SEHNR, CDR2 FQNEAQ, per germline (reference sequence). The CDR3 consists of 16 residues.

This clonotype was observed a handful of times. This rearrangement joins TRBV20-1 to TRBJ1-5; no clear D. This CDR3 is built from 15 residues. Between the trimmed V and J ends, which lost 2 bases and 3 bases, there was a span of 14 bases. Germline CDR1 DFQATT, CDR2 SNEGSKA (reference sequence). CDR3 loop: CSARSGWGSNQPQHF. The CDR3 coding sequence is TGCAGTGCTAGAAGTGGGTGGGGTTCCAATCAGCCCCAGCATTTT.

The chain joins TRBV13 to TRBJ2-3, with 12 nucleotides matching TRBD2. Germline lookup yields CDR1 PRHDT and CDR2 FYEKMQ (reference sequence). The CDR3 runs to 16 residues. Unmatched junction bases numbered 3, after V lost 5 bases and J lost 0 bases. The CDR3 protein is CASSKTSGGSTDTQYF. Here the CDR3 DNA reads TGTGCCAGCAGCAAGACTAGCGGGGGAAGCACAGATACGCAGTATTTT.

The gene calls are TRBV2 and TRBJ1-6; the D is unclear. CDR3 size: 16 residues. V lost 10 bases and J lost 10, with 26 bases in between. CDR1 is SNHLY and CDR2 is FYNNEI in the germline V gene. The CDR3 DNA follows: TGTGCCATCTCCCGAGCCCCAGGTCTTGCAGTGTCACCCCTCCACTTT. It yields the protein CAISRAPGLAVSPLHF.

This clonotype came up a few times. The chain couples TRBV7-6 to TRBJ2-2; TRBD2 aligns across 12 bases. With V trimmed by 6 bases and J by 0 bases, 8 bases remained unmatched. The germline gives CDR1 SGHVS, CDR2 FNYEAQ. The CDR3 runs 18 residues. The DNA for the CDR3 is TGTGCCAGCAGGGACACTAGCGGGGGGCTGACGAACACCGGGGAGCTGTTTTTT. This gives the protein CASRDTSGGLTNTGELFF.

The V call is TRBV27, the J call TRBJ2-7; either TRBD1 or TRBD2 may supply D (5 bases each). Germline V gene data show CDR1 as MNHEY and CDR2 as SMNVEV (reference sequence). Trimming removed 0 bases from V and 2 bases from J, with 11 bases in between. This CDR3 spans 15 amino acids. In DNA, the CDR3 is TGTGCCAGCAGTTTATCCGGCAGGGAGACCTACGAGCAGTACTTC. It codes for CASSLSGRETYEQYF.

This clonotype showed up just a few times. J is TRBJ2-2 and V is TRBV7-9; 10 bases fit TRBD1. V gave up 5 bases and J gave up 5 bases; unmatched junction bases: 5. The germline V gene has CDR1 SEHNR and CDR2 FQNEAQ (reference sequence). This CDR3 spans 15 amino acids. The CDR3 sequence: CASSPDRGQTGELFF. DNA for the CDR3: TGTGCCAGCAGCCCAGACAGGGGGCAAACCGGGGAGCTGTTTTTT.

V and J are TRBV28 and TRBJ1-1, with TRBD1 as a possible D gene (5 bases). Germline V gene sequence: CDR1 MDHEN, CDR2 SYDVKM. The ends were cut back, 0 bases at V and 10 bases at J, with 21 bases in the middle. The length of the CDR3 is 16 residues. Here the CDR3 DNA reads TGTGCCAGCAGTTTATGCCGAGGGGAAGGCCGTTGTATAGCTTTCTTT. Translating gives CASSLCRGEGRCIAFF.

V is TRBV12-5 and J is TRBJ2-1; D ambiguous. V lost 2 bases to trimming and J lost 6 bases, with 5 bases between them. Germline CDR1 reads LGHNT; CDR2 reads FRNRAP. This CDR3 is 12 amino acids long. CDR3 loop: CASGLSANEQFF. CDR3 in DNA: TGTGCTAGTGGTTTGTCGGCCAATGAGCAGTTCTTC.

The CDR3 nucleotides are TGCGCCAGCAGCCAAGATTGGGACAGCTACTACGAGCAGTACTTC. Translating gives CASSQDWDSYYEQYF. The rearrangement uses TRBV4-1 and TRBJ2-7, with TRBD1 identical over 7 bases. Germline CDR1 reads MGHRA; CDR2 reads YSYEKL. V shed 0 bases, J shed 3 bases, and the junction held 5 bases outside the gene matches. The CDR3 sequence is 15 residues long.

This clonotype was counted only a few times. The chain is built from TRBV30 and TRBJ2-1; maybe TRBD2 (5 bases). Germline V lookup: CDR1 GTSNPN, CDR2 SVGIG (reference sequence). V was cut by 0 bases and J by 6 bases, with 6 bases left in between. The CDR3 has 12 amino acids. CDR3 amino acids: CAWSVLGNEQFF. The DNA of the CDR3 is TGTGCCTGGAGTGTACTAGGCAATGAGCAGTTCTTC.

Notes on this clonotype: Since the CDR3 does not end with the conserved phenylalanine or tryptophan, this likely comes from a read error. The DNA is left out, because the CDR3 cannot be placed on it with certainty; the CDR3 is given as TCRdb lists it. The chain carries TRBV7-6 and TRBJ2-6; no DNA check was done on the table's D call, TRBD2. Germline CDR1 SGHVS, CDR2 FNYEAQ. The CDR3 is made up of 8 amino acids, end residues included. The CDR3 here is CASSFPSG.

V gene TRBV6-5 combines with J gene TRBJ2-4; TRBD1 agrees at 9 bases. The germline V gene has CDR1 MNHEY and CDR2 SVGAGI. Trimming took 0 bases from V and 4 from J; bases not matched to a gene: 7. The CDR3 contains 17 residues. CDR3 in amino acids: CASSYSKWDRAKNIQYF. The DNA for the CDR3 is TGTGCCAGCAGTTACTCAAAGTGGGACAGGGCAAAAAACATTCAGTACTTC.

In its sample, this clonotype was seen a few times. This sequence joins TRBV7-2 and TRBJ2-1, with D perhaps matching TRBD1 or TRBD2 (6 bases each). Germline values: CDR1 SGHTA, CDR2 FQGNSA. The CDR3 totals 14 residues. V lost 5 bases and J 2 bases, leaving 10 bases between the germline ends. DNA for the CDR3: TGTGCCAGCAGCATGGGGGGCCCCTACAATGAGCAGTTCTTC. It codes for CASSMGGPYNEQFF.